The clone carrying this TCR beta chain was detected many times. The antigen remains undetermined. Germline values: CDR1 MNHEY, CDR2 SVGAGI. This CDR3 comprises 13 residues. Trimming took off 5 bases at V and 4 bases at J, with 9 bases between the two ends. The data belong to a study of T cells after yellow fever vaccination. Study information: Low-cell-number fractions underwent preparation using SMART-Seq v4 Ultra Low Input.

Production of TCR cDNA was by 5'RACE template switching, which also added a universal primer site and UMIs. TCRdb reprocessed the 5' RACE reads via MiXCR and lists one record per CDR3 protein. The sample carries 300,000 to 350,000 distinct CDR3 sequences, around 4.5% recorded once. Points from the study as a whole: Overall, a small share of clonotypes was seen in both CD4 and CD8 compartments.

The chain uses TRBV6-5 and TRBJ2-1; D is ambiguous. The TCR originated in a man in his late teens or twenties who received the YFV17D yellow fever vaccine. The specimen comprised PBMCs, sampled 15 days after the yellow fever booster vaccination. The CDR3: CASSSRTYNEQFF. The CDR3 nucleotides are TGTGCCAGCAGTAGCCGAACTTACAATGAGCAGTTCTTC.